The clone carrying this T cell receptor (beta chain) showed up just a few times. No antigen is known for it. This entry is derived from a study of shared clonotypes between healthy human individuals. None of the donors, who were healthy HIV-negative adults, had recently had acute infections or vaccinations. Whole-study findings and limits: Sharing across four donors was highest in naive CD4 (around 5%) and lowest in memory CD8 (about 0.4%). Memory subsets generally showed smaller estimated richness than naive subsets did.

This table comes from immunoSEQ multiplex PCR, and its TCRdb copy is limited to in-frame clones, with some not included. The sample shows under 150,000 clones, about 67% of them seen only once. There are 15 residues in the CDR3. Trimming pared 5 bases from V and 0 bases from J, leaving 11 bases between. Looked up from germline, CDR1 is SSHAT and CDR2 is FNYEAQ (reference sequence). The receptor was derived from a woman in her thirties in good health. V usage is TRBV7-7 and J usage is TRBJ2-1; D might be TRBD1 (6 bases). The specimen sequenced was memory CD8+ T cells sorted from blood. Subset denoted: CD45RO+ cells pooled with CCR7-negative TemRA cells. CDR3 coding DNA: TGTGCCAGCAGCCCAGACAGGAGCTCCTACAATGAGCAGTTCTTC. It encodes CASSPDRSSYNEQFF.